This is a list of T cell receptor beta chains from one sample in a study of identifying expanded T cells in peripheral blood. The method was immunoSEQ multiplex PCR; TCRdb's version includes in-frame clones alone and lacks a portion of them. The table lists some 96,000 clones, 88% of them singletons. Sequenced material: blood. Receptors were obtained from a person between 18 and 69 years old in good health. Both conserved end residues are part of each CDR3. Each record gives: CDR3 length, J gene, V gene, CDR3 protein.

len: 14
j_gene: TRBJ2-3
v_gene: TRBV7-9
CDR3aa: CASSLGEYTDTQYF

len: 15
j_gene: TRBJ1-3
v_gene: TRBV13
CDR3aa: CASSLRGTGSNTIYF

len: 14
j_gene: TRBJ2-4
v_gene: TRBV6-6
CDR3aa: CASSYVLRGNIQYF

len: 13
j_gene: TRBJ1-4
v_gene: TRBV10-2
CDR3aa: CASSPGGTEKLFF

len: 17
j_gene: TRBJ2-5
v_gene: TRBV21-1
CDR3aa: CASSSLGGGEVQETQYF

len: 15
j_gene: TRBJ2-3
v_gene: TRBV6-6
CDR3aa: CASSQLAEVPDTQYF

len: 13
j_gene: TRBJ1-1
v_gene: TRBV5-1
CDR3aa: CASSLEWGQEAFF

len: 15
j_gene: TRBJ2-4
v_gene: TRBV27
CDR3aa: CASRLQGIAKNIQYF

len: 14
j_gene: TRBJ2-7
v_gene: TRBV27
CDR3aa: CASSWQGGPYEQYF

len: 17
j_gene: TRBJ2-1
v_gene: TRBV7-2
CDR3aa: CASSSDQGASSYNEQFF

len: 13
j_gene: TRBJ1-1
v_gene: TRBV7-6
CDR3aa: CASSPQGTTEAFF

len: 14
j_gene: TRBJ1-6
v_gene: TRBV19
CDR3aa: CATTGDREPSPLHF

len: 14
j_gene: TRBJ1-2
v_gene: TRBV5-1
CDR3aa: CASSLAIQHYGYTF

len: 18
j_gene: TRBJ2-1
v_gene: TRBV19
CDR3aa: CASSIPRDNLTLYNEQFF

len: 16
j_gene: TRBJ2-1
v_gene: TRBV7-2
CDR3aa: CASSLGSGRNLNEQFF

len: 14
j_gene: TRBJ1-4
v_gene: TRBV19
CDR3aa: CASSMDTTNEKLFF

len: 14
j_gene: TRBJ1-1
v_gene: TRBV6-4
CDR3aa: CASTISIGSAEAFF

len: 15
j_gene: TRBJ2-1
v_gene: TRBV7-8
CDR3aa: CASSSSRAPYNEQFF

len: 14
j_gene: TRBJ1-1
v_gene: TRBV25-1
CDR3aa: CASSFRGGDTEAFF

len: 14
j_gene: TRBJ2-5
v_gene: TRBV29-1
CDR3aa: CSVERGYNQETQYF

len: 16
j_gene: TRBJ1-2
v_gene: TRBV5-1
CDR3aa: CASSLDSEAMGYGYTF

len: 14
j_gene: TRBJ1-6
v_gene: TRBV5-1
CDR3aa: CASSFSSYNSPLHF

len: 13
j_gene: TRBJ2-2
v_gene: TRBV19
CDR3aa: CASIGRNTGELFF

len: 16
j_gene: TRBJ2-7
v_gene: TRBV19
CDR3aa: CASSTPPGRGSYEQYF

len: 15
j_gene: TRBJ2-2
v_gene: TRBV19
CDR3aa: CASIRQGSGTGELFF

len: 14
j_gene: TRBJ1-2
v_gene: TRBV11-2
CDR3aa: CASSSPGLNYGYTF

len: 17
j_gene: TRBJ1-4
v_gene: TRBV30
CDR3aa: CACARDTKIPTNEKLFF

len: 16
j_gene: TRBJ1-3
v_gene: TRBV7-6
CDR3aa: CASTLEAAKSGNTIYF

len: 15
j_gene: TRBJ1-1
v_gene: TRBV4-1
CDR3aa: CASSSGTVKNTEAFF

len: 15
j_gene: TRBJ2-3
v_gene: TRBV18
CDR3aa: CASSREGPRTDTQYF

len: 14
j_gene: TRBJ1-1
v_gene: TRBV30
CDR3aa: CAWIPFTGFTEAFF

len: 12
j_gene: TRBJ2-1
v_gene: TRBV11-3
CDR3aa: CASSLQIKEQFF

len: 11
j_gene: TRBJ1-1
v_gene: TRBV10-3
CDR3aa: CAIRENTEAFF

len: 17
j_gene: TRBJ2-3
v_gene: TRBV13
CDR3aa: CASSLGLAGASTDTQYF

len: 16
j_gene: TRBJ2-3
v_gene: TRBV7-9
CDR3aa: CASSRGLDSYTDTQYF

len: 14
j_gene: TRBJ1-5
v_gene: TRBV6-6
CDR3aa: CASSYSHSNQPQHF

len: 11
j_gene: TRBJ1-2
v_gene: TRBV10-3
CDR3aa: CAISGTDGYTF

len: 17
j_gene: TRBJ1-5
v_gene: TRBV19
CDR3aa: CASSIRSRQTASEPQHF

len: 15
j_gene: TRBJ2-1
v_gene: TRBV2
CDR3aa: CASSPDRGSYNEQFF

len: 15
j_gene: TRBJ2-5
v_gene: TRBV7-6
CDR3aa: CASSPNSAGGETQYF

len: 14
j_gene: TRBJ1-2
v_gene: TRBV5-6
CDR3aa: CASNRQGVVLGYTF

len: 15
j_gene: TRBJ1-2
v_gene: TRBV21-1
CDR3aa: CASSIPPLGAGGYTF

len: 14
j_gene: TRBJ2-3
v_gene: TRBV10-3
CDR3aa: CAIRASSSTDTQYF

len: 16
j_gene: TRBJ2-1
v_gene: TRBV2
CDR3aa: CASSHKAEGGSDEQFF

len: 13
j_gene: TRBJ1-1
v_gene: TRBV5-6
CDR3aa: CASSYGRGSEAFF

len: 15
j_gene: TRBJ1-5
v_gene: TRBV9
CDR3aa: CASSVGVGGNQPQHF

len: 15
j_gene: TRBJ2-3
v_gene: TRBV7-9
CDR3aa: CASTSLVDRAMAQYF

len: 14
j_gene: TRBJ2-5
v_gene: TRBV29-1
CDR3aa: CSVGLAGGQETQYF

len: 13
j_gene: TRBJ2-1
v_gene: TRBV9
CDR3aa: CASSGAFPTEQFF

len: 15
j_gene: TRBJ2-7
v_gene: TRBV6-1
CDR3aa: CASSEHGGRVYEQYF

len: 15
j_gene: TRBJ1-5
v_gene: TRBV30
CDR3aa: CAWSTGTDSNQPQHF

len: 15
j_gene: TRBJ2-2
v_gene: TRBV30
CDR3aa: CAWTSGRESTGELFF

len: 13
j_gene: TRBJ1-3
v_gene: TRBV19
CDR3aa: CASRSSSGNTIYF

len: 15
j_gene: TRBJ1-1
v_gene: TRBV27
CDR3aa: CATRTVRNSNTEAFF

len: 15
j_gene: TRBJ1-2
v_gene: TRBV5-5
CDR3aa: CASSLAGDSNYGYTF

len: 16
j_gene: TRBJ1-5
v_gene: TRBV5-4
CDR3aa: CASSFTGTGGGQPQHF

len: 11
j_gene: TRBJ2-7
v_gene: TRBV6-1
CDR3aa: CASSGGYEQYF

len: 15
j_gene: TRBJ1-2
v_gene: TRBV6-5
CDR3aa: CASSYPTGGYYGYTF

len: 12
j_gene: TRBJ1-1
v_gene: TRBV30
CDR3aa: CAWSVTGAEAFF